A single T cell receptor beta chain is shown here with its context. The target antigen is unknown. TCRdb re-called the reads through MiXCR, storing one row per CDR3 protein. The profile shows fewer than 85,000 distinct CDR3 sequences, approximately 43% of them singletons. The record originates from a study of T cell repertoires in cytomegalovirus infection. Study-wide results and limits: Across the ex vivo response, the dominant clonotypes were HLA-C-restricted CMV-specific TCR beta clonotypes.

V gave up 5 bases and J gave up 5 bases; unmatched junction bases: 6. The germline V gene has CDR1 LNHDA and CDR2 SQIVND (reference sequence). The CDR3 is 14 amino acids. J is TRBJ1-5 and V is TRBV19; 7 bases are a match to TRBD1. The source material was CD8+ T cells from cultured PBMCs, sampled from culture after CMV antigen stimulation. This TCR derives from a human donor in good health (CMV status not recorded). Some clones in this sample may be carry-over from other donors' samples. CDR3 sequence reads: CASSGGQLHQPQHF. The CDR3 DNA reads as TGTGCCAGTAGTGGGGGACAGCTACATCAGCCCCAGCATTTT.